One sample yielded the 16 T cell receptor beta chains listed below, sequenced in a study of T cells in Graves' hyperthyroidism and ophthalmopathy. Amplified TCR beta CDR3 regions came from RNA transcripts. HTBI primers were used for first-round RT-PCR of the TCR CDR3. TCRdb reprocessed the multiplex PCR reads via MiXCR and lists one record per CDR3 protein. The sample comprises about 560,000 distinct CDR3 sequences, roughly 14% of which are singletons, and around 7.8% rests with the top ten. Sequences were obtained from blood. These receptor sequences come from a woman aged 25-40 years with Graves' hyperthyroidism.

This clonotype was recorded at least ten times. The chain carries TRBV27 and TRBJ1-5, with 9 bases identical to TRBD1. Germline-derived CDR1 and CDR2 are MNHEY and SMNVEV (reference sequence). The CDR3 is 15 amino acids. After removal of 2 bases from V and 7 bases from J, the junction contained 6 bases not matched to a gene. The CDR3 DNA sequence: TGTGCCAGCAGTTTAGCGGGACAGGGTCACCAGCCCCAGCATTTT. Its protein product is CASSLAGQGHQPQHF.

The V gene is TRBV7-2, the J gene TRBJ2-2; 12 bases fit TRBD2. The trim removed 5 bases at V and 5 bases at J, leaving 3 bases unmatched. Germline V gene lookup returns CDR1 SGHTA and CDR2 FQGNSA. The CDR3 is made up of 15 amino acids. The DNA of the CDR3 is TGTGCCAGCAGCATGACTAGCGGGAGAACCGGGGAGCTGTTTTTT. Amino acid sequence: CASSMTSGRTGELFF.

V gene TRBV6-1 combines with J gene TRBJ2-7; the D gene is possibly TRBD1 (6 bases). Germline V gene lookup returns CDR1 MNHNS and CDR2 SASEGT. The ends were cut back, 6 bases at V and 3 bases at J, with 21 bases in the middle. The CDR3 runs to 16 residues. The CDR3 DNA reads as TGTGCCAGCAGGGAGACCGGGACAAGAAGAATCTACGAGCAGTACTTC. Translation: CASRETGTRRIYEQYF.

A remark on this clonotype: It is unclear where the CDR3 begins or ends on the DNA, so no DNA is shown, and the CDR3 is as TCRdb lists it. V gene TRBV7-2 combines with J gene TRBJ1-4; no DNA check was done on the table's D call, TRBD1. Germline values: CDR1 SGHTA, CDR2 FQGNSA. The CDR3 numbers 16 amino acids, ends counted. CDR3 sequence: CASSFGTAQLMKNCFF.

The V and J genes are TRBV24-1 and TRBJ2-1, with unresolved D. Per the germline V gene, CDR1 is KGHDR and CDR2 is SFDVKD. Trimming removed 0 bases from V and 4 bases from J, with 12 bases in between. This CDR3 is 16 amino acids long. The CDR3 DNA sequence: TGTGCCACCAGTGATTTGCAGGAACCTCCATACAATGAGCAGTTCTTC. Amino acids: CATSDLQEPPYNEQFF.

The V call is TRBV2, the J call TRBJ1-5; 7 bases align to TRBD1. Looked up from germline, CDR1 is SNHLY and CDR2 is FYNNEI. The CDR3 extends over 15 amino acids. The V segment lost 2 bases and the J segment 7 bases; nucleotides outside the gene matches: 8. The CDR3 DNA is TGTGCCAGCAGTGAACTTGCAGGGGGGGACCAGCCCCAGCATTTT. It translates to CASSELAGGDQPQHF.

The J gene is TRBJ2-1, the V gene TRBV24-1, with 12 nucleotides matching TRBD2. Germline CDR1 reads KGHDR; CDR2 reads SFDVKD. V shed 5 bases and J 5 bases; nucleotides not matched to a gene: 9. The CDR3 consists of 17 residues. The CDR3 region has the DNA TGTGCCACCAGTGGAGAAGGACTAGCGGGAAGGAACAATGAGCAGTTCTTC. Translation gives CATSGEGLAGRNNEQFF.

The CDR3, as DNA: TGTGCCAGCAGCTTACTCTATCTAGCGGGAGTGGGCTCCTACAATGAGCAGTTCTTC. Translating gives CASSLLYLAGVGSYNEQFF. The chain has TRBV7-2 and TRBJ2-1, with TRBD2 matching 10 bases. This CDR3 contains 19 residues. V lost 2 bases and J lost 0; bases outside the gene matches: 10. CDR1 and CDR2 from the germline V gene are SGHTA and FQGNSA.

On this clonotype: A read error may explain this, as a much larger clone is one base away. J is TRBJ2-3 and V is TRBV28; 10 bases line up with TRBD2. This CDR3 is 16 amino acids long. Germline values: CDR1 MDHEN, CDR2 SYDVKM. The junction had 14 bases not matched to a gene; V was cut back by 6 bases and J by 8 bases. The CDR3 region has the DNA TGTGCCAGCAGCCGATTACTAGCGGGAATCTCAGGTACGCAGTATTTT. The encoded protein is CASSRLLAGISGTQYF.

This clonotype was observed a single time. This chain uses TRBV5-6 with TRBJ2-3; maybe TRBD1 (5 bases). The CDR3 contains 16 residues. The ends were cut back, 2 bases at V and 2 bases at J, with 15 bases in the middle. The V gene's germline CDR1 is SGHDT and CDR2 YYEEEE. CDR3 sequence: CASSLRFVRDTDTQYF. CDR3 sequence (DNA): TGTGCCAGCAGCTTACGTTTCGTCAGGGACACAGATACGCAGTATTTT.

This chain's CDR3 is CASSQDGYGTGGHSYEQYF. The CDR3 region has the DNA TGCGCCAGCAGCCAAGATGGGTACGGGACAGGGGGCCACTCCTACGAGCAGTACTTC. V is TRBV4-1 and J is TRBJ2-7; 12 positions match TRBD1. The germline gives CDR1 MGHRA, CDR2 YSYEKL. V gave up 0 bases and J gave up 0 bases; unmatched junction bases: 9. The CDR3 runs 19 residues.

This clonotype has ten or more counts. The V gene is TRBV11-2, the J gene TRBJ2-7, with no clear D. The CDR3 totals 13 residues. Germline values: CDR1 SGHAT, CDR2 FQNNGV. The germline V and J ends were trimmed by 3 bases and 3 bases, with 9 bases remaining between them. CDR3 sequence (DNA): TGTGCCAGCAGCTTTGCAGGAATCTACGAGCAGTACTTC. This gives the protein CASSFAGIYEQYF.

There are many counts of this clonotype. The chain carries TRBV5-1 and TRBJ2-4; the D is unclear. V gave up 0 bases and J gave up 8 bases, with 9 bases separating them. The CDR3 is 13 residues long. The germline gives CDR1 SGHRS, CDR2 YFSETQ. CDR3 DNA: TGCGCCAGCAGCTTGGGTGGAGCTGACATTCAGTACTTC. Translating gives CASSLGGADIQYF.

This clonotype was seen many times. V gene TRBV12-3 or TRBV12-4 combines with J gene TRBJ2-5, with D possibly TRBD2 on 6 matching bases. This CDR3 comprises 14 residues. Trimming left V 4 bases short and J 3 bases short, with 12 bases between. CDR3 sequence: CASSSRERKETQYF. In nucleotides, the CDR3 is TGTGCCAGCAGTTCCCGGGAGCGAAAAGAGACCCAGTACTTC.

The rearrangement joins TRBV19 to TRBJ1-1; D is unclear. The ends were cut back, 3 bases at V and 0 bases at J, with 11 bases in the middle. CDR3 length: 15 residues. Germline assignment: CDR1 LNHDA and CDR2 SQIVND (reference sequence). CDR3 coding DNA: TGTGCCAGTAGTATTGATATTGCAATGAACACTGAAGCTTTCTTT. Translation: CASSIDIAMNTEAFF.

Details on this clonotype: A much larger clone sits a single nucleotide away, making a read error possible. The rearrangement links TRBV11-2 to TRBJ2-5; 7 nucleotides match TRBD1. Germline V gene data show CDR1 as SGHAT and CDR2 as FQNNGV. The J segment lost 6 bases and the V segment lost 1 base, leaving 8 bases of the junction unmatched. The CDR3 runs 15 residues. CDR3 sequence (DNA): TGTGCCAGCAGCTTAGGCTCCGGGACAGTGAAGACCCAGTACTTC. Protein sequence: CASSLGSGTVKTQYF.